One sample yielded the 31 T cell receptor beta chains listed below, sequenced in a study of CD8 T cells in Susac syndrome. The RNA, about 0.45 to 1 ug, was put through reverse transcription using random hexamers. TCRdb reprocessed the immunoSEQ multiplex PCR reads with MiXCR, giving one entry per CDR3 protein. Among roughly 120,000 distinct CDR3 sequences, around 94% were seen once, and the ten largest hold 0.065% to 0.09%. Sequencing was done on a sample of CD4+ T cells from PBMCs. Receptor source: a human donor in good health.

This CDR3 is CASSALSDTQYF. The DNA for the CDR3 is TGTGCCAGCAGTGCTCTTTCAGATACGCAGTATTTT. The chain combines TRBV25-1 with TRBJ2-3; D not certain. V gave up 4 bases and J gave up 4 bases, with 6 bases separating them. This CDR3 spans 12 amino acids. From germline, CDR1 is MGHDK and CDR2 SYGVNS.

CDR3 residues: CASSLGTGPYEQYF. CDR3 DNA sequence: TGTGCCAGCAGTTTAGGGACAGGGCCCTACGAGCAGTACTTC. The genes are TRBV27 and TRBJ2-7; TRBD1 matches at 9 bases. V trimming: 2 bases; J trimming: 2 bases; junction bases outside the gene matches: 1. The CDR3 consists of 14 residues. The germline CDR1 and CDR2 sequences are MNHEY and SMNVEV (reference sequence).

The V and J genes are TRBV10-3 and TRBJ1-5, with TRBD1 matching over 9 bases. V lost 10 bases to trimming and J lost 3 bases; unmatched junction nucleotides: 7. CDR1 and CDR2 (germline): ENHRY, SYGVKD. The CDR3 spans 14 residues. CDR3 protein: CATRDREDNQPQHF. CDR3 DNA: TGTGCCACCAGGGACAGGGAGGACAATCAGCCCCAGCATTTT.

The rearrangement uses TRBV10-3 and TRBJ2-7; 7 nucleotides match TRBD2. The length of the CDR3 is 14 residues. In germline, CDR1 is ENHRY, CDR2 SYGVKD. V shed 6 bases and J 2 bases; nucleotides not matched to a gene: 7. The CDR3 is CAISLTRGAYEQYF. CDR3 in DNA: TGTGCCATCAGCCTCACACGGGGGGCCTACGAGCAGTACTTC.

Written as DNA, the CDR3 is TGTGCCAGCAGCGTCGAGGGCACTCGGGAAAACATTCAGTACTTC. Protein sequence: CASSVEGTRENIQYF. V usage is TRBV9 and J usage is TRBJ2-4; D perhaps matches TRBD2 (5 bases). Germline CDR1 SGDLS, CDR2 YYNGEE. CDR3 size: 15 residues. The germline V and J ends were trimmed by 2 bases and 5 bases, with 14 bases remaining between them.

V is TRBV20-1 and J is TRBJ2-5; a possible D gene is TRBD1 (5 bases). Trimming shortened V by 0 bases and J by 4 bases, and 9 bases separated the two germline ends. CDR1 and CDR2 from the germline V gene are DFQATT and SNEGSKA (reference sequence). This CDR3 region has 13 residues. CDR3 sequence: CSARDQGVETQYF. The CDR3 region has the DNA TGCAGTGCTAGAGATCAAGGGGTAGAGACCCAGTACTTC.

The chain links TRBV6-2 or TRBV6-3 to TRBJ2-2, with unresolved D. The CDR3 length is 16 residues. The V end lost 2 bases, the J end lost 5 bases, and 15 bases lay between the germline ends. Germline V gives CDR1 MNHEY, CDR2 SVGEGT. The CDR3 nucleotides read TGTGCCAGCAGTTACGATCGGCACCGAAGAACCGGGGAGCTGTTTTTT. Translating gives CASSYDRHRRTGELFF.

Written as DNA, the CDR3 is TGTGCCAGCAGCGTACAGGTTAGCACAGATACGCAGTATTTT. Translation gives CASSVQVSTDTQYF. The chain combines TRBV7-2 with TRBJ2-3; maybe TRBD1 (5 bases). Germline V gives CDR1 SGHTA, CDR2 FQGNSA. Trimming pared 5 bases from V and 0 bases from J, leaving 9 bases between. The length of the CDR3 is 14 residues.

The sample holds one count of this clonotype. This rearrangement joins TRBV7-9 to TRBJ1-1, with D possibly being TRBD1 (5 bases). The CDR3 runs to 15 residues. The germline V and J ends were trimmed by 5 bases and 0 bases, with 13 bases remaining between them. Per germline, CDR1 SEHNR and CDR2 FQNEAQ (reference sequence). The CDR3 spells CASSPREGMNTEAFF. The CDR3 DNA is TGTGCCAGCAGCCCACGGGAGGGGATGAACACTGAAGCTTTCTTT.

This chain connects TRBV2 to TRBJ2-4; a weak D match, TRBD2 (6 bases). V lost 3 bases, J lost 0 bases, and 18 bases lay in between. The CDR3 covers 18 residues. From germline, CDR1 is SNHLY and CDR2 FYNNEI. The CDR3 DNA reads TGTGCCAGCAGTGAGGGCGGGACTGGGAACTTAGCCAAAAACATTCAGTACTTC. Its protein product is CASSEGGTGNLAKNIQYF.

The V and J genes are TRBV6-5 and TRBJ1-5; no clear D. V was shortened by 4 bases and J by 9 bases, with 16 bases between the two germline ends. The CDR3 runs 14 residues. CDR1 is MNHEY and CDR2 is SVGAGI in the germline V gene. The CDR3, as DNA: TGTGCCAGCAGTTTTCAGGACGGCGAGAGGCCCCAGCATTTT. As protein: CASSFQDGERPQHF.

This clonotype showed up just a few times. This chain uses TRBV14 with TRBJ2-1, with D perhaps being TRBD1 or TRBD2 (6 bases each). The V and J ends lost 1 base and 9 bases respectively, with 16 bases between them. The CDR3 sequence is 15 residues long. Germline V gene data show CDR1 as SGHDN and CDR2 as FVKESK. The CDR3 loop is CASSQGGLRGGEQFF. CDR3 sequence (DNA): TGTGCCAGCAGCCAAGGGGGGCTAAGGGGAGGTGAGCAGTTCTTC. The full variable domain, completed using reference TRBV14 and TRBJ2-1, is EAGVTQFPSHSVIEKGQTVTLRCDPISGHDNLYWYRRVMGKEIKFLLHFVKESKQDESGMPNNRFLAERTGGTYSTLKVQPAELEDSGVYFCASSQGGLRGGEQFFGPGTRLTVL.

The chain is built from TRBV7-9 and TRBJ2-7; D may be TRBD1 (5 bases). V lost 8 bases, J lost 2 bases, and 13 bases lay in between. From germline, CDR1 is SEHNR and CDR2 FQNEAQ (reference sequence). The CDR3 totals 13 residues. In DNA, the CDR3 is TGTGCCAGCCTTATGGCAGGGACCTACGAGCAGTACTTC. This translates into CASLMAGTYEQYF.

This rearrangement joins TRBV20-1 to TRBJ2-3, with 9 bases matching TRBD2. The ends lost 1 base at V and 2 bases at J; junction bases unmatched: 4. Germline lookup yields CDR1 DFQATT and CDR2 SNEGSKA (reference sequence). The CDR3 totals 15 residues. Here the CDR3 reads CSARGAGGPTDTQYF. The CDR3 region has the DNA TGCAGTGCTAGAGGGGCGGGAGGGCCCACAGATACGCAGTATTTT.

V and J are TRBV7-2 and TRBJ1-4, with D unclear. The V end was cut by 2 bases, the J end by 7 bases, with 11 bases between. This CDR3 comprises 14 residues. Germline CDR1 reads SGHTA; CDR2 reads FQGNSA. Here the CDR3 reads CASSLPNEGEKLFF. The CDR3 coding sequence is TGTGCCAGCAGCTTACCCAATGAAGGTGAAAAACTGTTTTTT.

The genes are TRBV20-1 and TRBJ1-2; D uncertain. Trimming shortened V by 3 bases and J by 6 bases, and 11 bases separated the two germline ends. In germline, CDR1 is DFQATT, CDR2 SNEGSKA (reference sequence). The CDR3 contains 12 residues. The CDR3 region is CSASVGYNGYTF. CDR3 DNA sequence: TGCAGTGCTAGCGTCGGGTACAATGGCTACACCTTC.

The chain uses TRBV18 and TRBJ2-7; perhaps TRBD2 as D (5 bases). This CDR3 is 14 amino acids long. The germline V and J ends were trimmed by 0 bases and 2 bases, with 8 bases remaining between them. Germline V gene lookup returns CDR1 KGHSH and CDR2 LQKENI. The CDR3 DNA reads TGTGCCAGCTCACCACCGGACTTACCCTACGAGCAGTACTTC. Its protein is CASSPPDLPYEQYF. The full variable domain, completed using reference TRBV18 and TRBJ2-7, is NAGVMQNPRHLVRRRGQEARLRCSPMKGHSHVYWYRQLPEEGLKFMVYLQKENIIDESGMPKERFSAEFPKEGPSILRIQQVVRGDSAAYFCASSPPDLPYEQYFGPGTRLTVT.

The chain employs TRBV2 and TRBJ1-1, with D perhaps matching TRBD1 (5 bases). The CDR3 covers 10 residues. CDR1 is SNHLY and CDR2 is FYNNEI in the germline V gene. Trimming left V 7 bases short and J 7 bases short, with 7 bases between. The CDR3 DNA sequence: TGTGCCAGCATGCAGGGTGAAGCTTTCTTT. Encoded protein: CASMQGEAFF.

The rearrangement links TRBV1 to TRBJ2-1; the table's D call, TRBD2, was not checked against the DNA. TRBV1 represents a pseudogene. The CDR3 covers 19 residues. CDR3 coding DNA: TGCACCAGCAGCCAAGAGCCCATAGGAGGTGGAATTCTCTACAATGAGCAGTTCTTC. Protein: CTSSQEPIGGGILYNEQFF.

J is TRBJ1-4 and V is TRBV5-4; 7 nucleotides agree with TRBD1. The CDR3 is 15 amino acids. J was trimmed by 3 bases and V by 0 bases; bases with no gene match: 2. The germline gives CDR1 SGHNT, CDR2 YYREEE (reference sequence). The DNA for the CDR3 is TGTGCCAGCAGCTTGGAAGGGGGCCCTAATGAAAAACTGTTTTTT. Translation: CASSLEGGPNEKLFF.

The chain couples TRBV19 to TRBJ1-1, with D perhaps matching TRBD1 (5 bases). Germline lookup yields CDR1 LNHDA and CDR2 SQIVND (reference sequence). CDR3 length: 14 amino acids. V lost 1 base and J lost 1, with 7 bases in between. In nucleotides, the CDR3 is TGTGCCAGTAGTATAGGACAGACGAACACTGAAGCTTTCTTT. Its translation is CASSIGQTNTEAFF.

The rearrangement uses TRBV12-3 or TRBV12-4 and TRBJ1-1; D gene uncertain. Trimming stripped 6 bases from V and 8 bases from J, with 16 bases between. The CDR3 runs to 13 residues. The CDR3 DNA reads TGTGCCAGCAGCCTGCGAGGACGGACCGAAGCTTTCTTT. This gives the protein CASSLRGRTEAFF.

The J gene is TRBJ2-6, the V gene TRBV18, with 9 bases matching TRBD1. V trimming: 3 bases; J trimming: 2 bases; junction bases outside the gene matches: 8. Germline assignment: CDR1 KGHSH and CDR2 LQKENI. This CDR3 spans 18 amino acids. The CDR3: CASSPLQGTGTGANVLTF. The CDR3 DNA is TGTGCCAGCTCACCTTTGCAAGGGACAGGGACTGGGGCCAACGTCCTGACTTTC.

The chain uses TRBV4-3 and TRBJ2-1; no definite D call. Trimming removed 0 bases from V and 9 bases from J, with 9 bases in between. The CDR3 contains 13 residues. CDR1 is LGHNA, CDR2 YSLEER, per germline. CDR3 DNA: TGCGCCAGCAGCCAAGATAGAAGGGTTGAGCAGTTCTTC. It is translated as CASSQDRRVEQFF.

The chain is built from TRBV20-1 and TRBJ1-2; unclear D gene. Germline CDR1 and CDR2: DFQATT and SNEGSKA (reference sequence). The V and J ends lost 7 bases and 7 bases respectively, with 16 bases between them. The CDR3 consists of 12 residues. The CDR3 reads CSGSDGSGGYTF. In DNA form, the CDR3 reads TGCAGTGGCTCGGACGGAAGCGGTGGCTACACCTTC.

V usage is TRBV4-2 and J usage is TRBJ1-1; D is uncertain. The CDR3 has 17 amino acids. The germline gives CDR1 LGHNA, CDR2 YNFKEQ. Deletions cut 0 bases from V and 6 bases from J, with 20 bases between. The CDR3 bases are TGTGCCAGCAGCCAAGAGGCAGACCGGGTCTTAGTAGCTGAAGCTTTCTTT. Protein product: CASSQEADRVLVAEAFF.

V usage is TRBV2 and J usage is TRBJ1-2, with D perhaps TRBD1 (6 bases). CDR1 and CDR2 from the germline V gene are SNHLY and FYNNEI. Trimming cost V 0 bases and J 13 bases, with 15 bases left between them. This CDR3 is 13 amino acids long. The CDR3, as DNA: TGTGCCAGCAGTGAAGCGGCAGGGGCCGCAGTCACCTTC. Protein product: CASSEAAGAAVTF.

J is TRBJ2-5 and V is TRBV7-2, with D possibly matching TRBD1 (6 bases). V gave up 0 bases and J gave up 6 bases, with 11 bases separating them. CDR3 size: 14 residues. Germline V gene sequence: CDR1 SGHTA, CDR2 FQGNSA. For the CDR3, the DNA is TGTGCCAGCAGCTTAGCGACGGGACAAAAGACCCAGTACTTC. Amino acid sequence: CASSLATGQKTQYF.

The J gene is TRBJ1-4, the V gene TRBV20-1; D is uncertain. The V gene's germline CDR1 is DFQATT and CDR2 SNEGSKA (reference sequence). This CDR3 region has 14 residues. The V end was cut by 4 bases, the J end by 0 bases, with 9 bases between. CDR3 sequence: CSANGAATNEKLFF. The CDR3, as DNA: TGCAGTGCTAATGGCGCTGCAACTAATGAAAAACTGTTTTTT.

The gene calls are TRBV12-3 or TRBV12-4 and TRBJ1-2, with no clear D. CDR3 size: 11 residues. The germline V and J ends were trimmed by 4 bases and 6 bases, with 6 bases remaining between them. The CDR3 DNA sequence: TGTGCCAGCAGTTGGGGTGATGGCTACACCTTC. Protein sequence: CASSWGDGYTF.

The genes are TRBV7-2 and TRBJ1-2, with TRBD1 as a possible D gene (5 bases). CDR3 length equals 13 residues. The V gene lost 0 bases and the J gene lost 7 bases, with 9 bases spanning the gap. Germline V gene data show CDR1 as SGHTA and CDR2 as FQGNSA. The CDR3 loop is CASSLARATGYTF. CDR3 DNA sequence: TGTGCCAGCAGCTTAGCCAGGGCCACTGGCTACACCTTC.